The rows below give T cell receptor beta chains drawn from one sample of a study of blood T cell repertoires in COVID-19. The assay was immunoSEQ multiplex PCR, and TCRdb's table has in-frame clones only and misses some. Of over 110,000 clones in the sample, over 70% were seen once. Specimen: PBMCs or T cells enriched from blood (not recorded which). Every receptor here comes from a man aged 50 to 60 in a cohort exposed to, infected with or recovered from COVID-19 (not recorded which). Each CDR3 is given with its conserved first and last residue. D genes are given only for firm matches. Clone size is stated in some rows and not others, as once, few, many or a class when expanded.

D: TRBD1; V: TRBV7-2; length: 15; size: NA; J: TRBJ1-1; CDR3: CASSPLTGQNTEAFF; DNA: TGTGCCAGCAGCCCGCTGACAGGGCAGAACACTGAAGCTTTCTTT
D: NA; V: TRBV30; length: 14; size: NA; J: TRBJ2-1; CDR3: CAHVPWGVGNEQFF; DNA: TGTGCCCATGTCCCTTGGGGAGTTGGCAATGAGCAGTTCTTC
D: NA; V: TRBV5-1; length: 12; size: NA; J: TRBJ2-2; CDR3: CASSNSRGELFF; DNA: TGCGCCAGCAGCAACAGTCGCGGGGAGCTGTTTTTT
D: TRBD1; V: TRBV4-3; length: 15; size: NA; J: TRBJ1-2; CDR3: CASSQEGQTNYGYTF; DNA: TGCGCCAGCAGCCAAGAGGGACAGACTAACTATGGCTACACCTTC
D: NA; V: TRBV2; length: 14; size: NA; J: TRBJ1-2; CDR3: CASSEFVTFYGYTF; DNA: TGTGCCAGCAGTGAGTTTGTCACATTCTATGGCTACACCTTC
D: TRBD1; V: TRBV30; length: 13; size: NA; J: TRBJ1-5; CDR3: CAWGGQGNQPQHF; DNA: TGTGCCTGGGGGGGACAGGGCAATCAGCCCCAGCATTTT
D: TRBD1; V: TRBV6-9; length: 16; size: few; J: TRBJ1-2; CDR3: CASSLTSPGQDYGYTF; DNA: TGTGCCAGCAGTTTAACGTCCCCTGGACAGGACTATGGCTACACCTTC
D: TRBD2; V: TRBV18; length: 17; size: once; J: TRBJ2-5; CDR3: CASSDRLAGVWQETQYF; DNA: TGTGCCAGCTCAGACAGACTAGCGGGAGTGTGGCAAGAGACCCAGTACTTC
D: TRBD1; V: TRBV20-1; length: 11; size: NA; J: TRBJ2-7; CDR3: CSAWDRPEQYF; DNA: TGCAGTGCTTGGGACAGACCCGAGCAGTACTTC
D: NA; V: TRBV5-6; length: 13; size: NA; J: TRBJ1-6; CDR3: CASSGTGNSPLHF; DNA: TGTGCCAGCAGTGGTACAGGGAATTCACCCCTCCACTTT
D: TRBD1; V: TRBV28; length: 12; size: NA; J: TRBJ1-1; CDR3: CASKAPQGAAFF; DNA: TGTGCCAGCAAAGCTCCACAGGGGGCGGCTTTCTTT
D: NA; V: TRBV19; length: 13; size: NA; J: TRBJ2-7; CDR3: CASSIEEGWEQYF; DNA: TGTGCCAGTAGTATAGAGGAGGGTTGGGAGCAGTACTTC
D: TRBD2; V: TRBV7-3; length: 16; size: NA; J: TRBJ2-3; CDR3: CASSAGLAGSADTQYF; DNA: TGTGCCAGCAGCGCCGGACTAGCGGGAAGCGCAGATACGCAGTATTTT
D: NA; V: TRBV30; length: 15; size: NA; J: TRBJ1-4; CDR3: CAWSASTATNEKLFF; DNA: TGTGCCTGGAGTGCGTCTACTGCAACTAATGAAAAACTGTTTTTT
D: NA; V: TRBV19; length: 15; size: once; J: TRBJ1-2; CDR3: CASSITLDRLYGYTF; DNA: TGTGCCAGTAGTATTACCCTTGACAGGCTCTATGGCTACACCTTC
D: NA; V: TRBV19; length: 15; size: NA; J: TRBJ2-5; CDR3: CASSIVFSLRETQYF; DNA: TGTGCCAGTAGTATAGTCTTTTCCCTTCGGGAGACCCAGTACTTC
D: TRBD2; V: TRBV13; length: 15; size: NA; J: TRBJ2-3; CDR3: CASSLTGGSPDTQYF; DNA: TGTGCCAGCAGCTTAACCGGGGGGAGCCCAGATACGCAGTATTTT
D: TRBD2; V: TRBV2; length: 18; size: few; J: TRBJ2-7; CDR3: CASSEGGASGRLIYEQYF; DNA: TGTGCCAGCAGTGAAGGGGGGGCTAGCGGGAGGTTGATCTACGAGCAGTACTTC
D: NA; V: TRBV5-4; length: 15; size: few; J: TRBJ1-4; CDR3: CASSPALGSNEKLFF; DNA: TGTGCCAGCAGCCCCGCCCTAGGTAGCAATGAAAAACTGTTTTTT
D: TRBD1; V: TRBV29-1; length: 16; size: NA; J: TRBJ1-1; CDR3: CSVQGGRALWDTEAFF; DNA: TGCAGCGTGCAAGGGGGCAGGGCCCTCTGGGACACTGAAGCTTTCTTT
D: NA; V: TRBV11-2; length: 15; size: NA; J: TRBJ2-7; CDR3: CASSFIRSGIDEQYF; DNA: TGTGCCAGCAGCTTTATACGTTCCGGGATCGACGAGCAGTACTTC